This is a list of T cell receptor beta chains from one sample in a study of T cell responses to AZD1222 COVID-19 vaccine. Assay: immunoSEQ multiplex PCR; the TCRdb copy retains only in-frame clones and omits some. The table shows 72,000 or so clones, with 89% occurring only once. The sequenced sample was peripheral blood, obtained 28 days after the second AZD1222 dose. These receptors all come from an adult who received the AZD1222 COVID-19 vaccine. The CDR3 runs from the conserved cysteine through the conserved F or W. Fields, in order: V gene, clone size, J gene, D gene, CDR3 protein, CDR3 DNA. The D gene is left open where the match is weak. Not all rows give a size; the values are once, few, many and, for expanded clones, a class.

TRBV29-1	-	TRBJ2-5	-	CSVAQNEETQYF	TGCAGCGTTGCTCAGAATGAAGAGACCCAGTACTTC
TRBV11-3	-	TRBJ1-1	-	CASSLRQMNTEAFF	TGTGCCAGCAGCTTACGGCAGATGAACACTGAAGCTTTCTTT
TRBV18	-	TRBJ2-5	-	CASSTVSQETQYF	TGTGCCAGCTCAACGGTGTCACAAGAGACCCAGTACTTC
TRBV19	-	TRBJ2-7	TRBD2	CASSIVPSGAYEQYF	TGTGCCAGTAGTATAGTCCCTAGCGGAGCCTACGAGCAGTACTTC
TRBV12-3/TRBV12-4	once	TRBJ2-7	-	CASSLPGREQYF	TGTGCCAGCAGTTTACCGGGTCGGGAGCAGTACTTC
TRBV19	once	TRBJ2-1	TRBD1	CASGSGTGVSSYNEQFF	TGTGCCAGTGGATCCGGGACAGGGGTTAGCTCCTACAATGAGCAGTTCTTC
TRBV7-2	-	TRBJ2-1	-	CASSQAADKNEQFF	TGTGCCAGCTCCCAGGCGGCGGACAAAAATGAGCAGTTCTTC
TRBV19	-	TRBJ1-2	-	CASSVADSRRGYTF	TGTGCCAGTAGTGTGGCGGATTCCCGGAGAGGCTACACCTTC
TRBV5-4	-	TRBJ2-7	TRBD2	CASSPWDGGRQRVWDEQYF	TGTGCCAGCAGCCCGTGGGACGGCGGGAGGCAAAGGGTATGGGACGAGCAGTACTTC
TRBV12-3/TRBV12-4	-	TRBJ1-5	-	CASKQGDQPQHF	TGTGCCAGCAAGCAGGGTGATCAGCCCCAGCATTTT
TRBV7-9	-	TRBJ2-7	-	CASSPGEWQYF	TGTGCCAGCAGCCCGGGAGAATGGCAGTACTTC
TRBV28	once	TRBJ2-3	-	CASSPSLGGTDTQYF	TGTGCCAGCAGTCCCTCCCTTGGCGGCACAGATACGCAGTATTTT
TRBV28	-	TRBJ1-2	TRBD1	CASSSPGQLYGYTF	TGTGCCAGCAGTTCACCGGGACAGCTTTATGGCTACACCTTC
TRBV5-4	-	TRBJ2-1	TRBD1	CASSLSDRGRDEQFF	TGTGCCAGCAGCTTGTCGGACAGGGGGCGGGATGAGCAGTTCTTC
TRBV29-1	-	TRBJ1-1	-	CSAASNTEAFF	TGCAGCGCCGCGTCGAACACTGAAGCTTTCTTT
TRBV7-8	-	TRBJ2-2	-	CASQREWKPYTGELFF	TGTGCCTCCCAAAGGGAGTGGAAGCCATACACCGGGGAGCTGTTTTTT
TRBV5-1	few	TRBJ2-1	TRBD2	CASSSGLAGAYNEQFF	TGCGCCAGCAGCTCTGGACTAGCGGGAGCCTACAATGAGCAGTTCTTC
TRBV5-4	-	TRBJ2-2	-	CASSLGSTGELFF	TGTGCCAGCAGCTTGGGGAGCACCGGGGAGCTGTTTTTT
TRBV5-1	-	TRBJ2-3	-	CASSLRTGTGADTQYF	TGCGCCAGCAGCTTGCGGACGGGAACGGGGGCAGATACGCAGTATTTT
TRBV7-3	-	TRBJ1-1	-	CASSLYPQRGLTEAFF	TGTGCCAGCAGCTTATACCCCCAACGGGGGCTCACTGAAGCTTTCTTT
TRBV7-9	-	TRBJ1-6	TRBD1	CASSLRRQGNSPLHF	TGTGCCAGCAGCTTACGTCGACAGGGAAATTCACCCCTCCACTTT
TRBV15	-	TRBJ1-5	-	CATSTAGAMLEAGQPQHF	TGTGCCACCAGCACCGCTGGGGCCATGCTGGAGGCGGGTCAGCCCCAGCATTTT
TRBV29-1	-	TRBJ1-1	-	CSVEGTANTEAFF	TGCAGCGTGGAAGGGACGGCGAACACTGAAGCTTTCTTT
TRBV9	once	TRBJ2-1	-	CASSLTIYNEQFF	TGTGCCAGCAGCCTGACCATATACAATGAGCAGTTCTTC
TRBV2	few	TRBJ1-1	-	CASSSHGQSTEAFF	TGTGCCAGCAGTTCCCACGGACAAAGCACTGAAGCTTTCTTT
TRBV5-1	-	TRBJ1-4	-	CASSHLGATNEKLFF	TGCGCCAGCAGCCATTTGGGGGCAACTAATGAAAAACTGTTTTTT
TRBV9	-	TRBJ1-6	-	CASSARDGYNSPLHF	TGTGCCAGCAGCGCTAGGGACGGCTATAATTCACCCCTCCACTTT
TRBV3-1/TRBV3-2	-	TRBJ1-5	-	CASSGRVSNQPQHF	TGTGCCAGCAGCGGGCGGGTTAGCAATCAGCCCCAGCATTTT
TRBV2	-	TRBJ2-5	TRBD1	CASRQGPEETQYF	TGTGCCAGCAGACAGGGGCCGGAAGAGACCCAGTACTTC
TRBV11-2	-	TRBJ1-5	-	CASSPSGGSNQPQHF	TGTGCCAGCAGCCCCTCCGGGGGGTCCAATCAGCCCCAGCATTTT
TRBV9	-	TRBJ2-3	-	CASSVGVSSTDTQYF	TGTGCCAGCAGCGTAGGGGTATCGAGCACAGATACGCAGTATTTT
TRBV12-3/TRBV12-4	-	TRBJ2-2	-	CASSFVGELFF	TGTGCCAGCAGTTTTGTGGGGGAGCTGTTTTTT